One and the same sample provided the 20 T cell receptor beta chains below, sequenced in a study of cytomegalovirus exposure and HLA in healthy donors. In the PCR, 60 Vbeta and 13 Jbeta primers were used. Sequencing was performed with immunoSEQ multiplex PCR; in TCRdb, only in-frame clones are kept and a portion is missing. Among around 77,000 clones, around 78% were seen once, and the ten largest hold about 3.5%. What was sequenced was PBMCs. Receptor source: a man in his forties in good health and CMV-seronegative.

V usage is TRBV5-1 and J usage is TRBJ1-6; D is unresolved. The CDR3 runs 14 residues. Trimming removed 1 base at V and 7 bases at J, with 9 bases between. In germline, CDR1 is SGHRS, CDR2 YFSETQ. CDR3: CASSLMGPNSPLHF. In DNA form, the CDR3 reads TGCGCCAGCAGCTTGATGGGCCCAAATTCACCCCTCCACTTT.

The gene calls are TRBV10-1 and TRBJ2-5; 11 nucleotides match TRBD2. V was pared by 2 bases and J by 7 bases, with 9 bases of the junction left unmatched. The germline V gene has CDR1 WNHNN and CDR2 SYGVQD (reference sequence). The CDR3 is 16 amino acids. Here the CDR3 reads CASSETSGGYYGTQYF. CDR3 sequence (DNA): TGCGCCAGCAGTGAGACTAGCGGGGGATACTACGGGACCCAGTACTTC.

The CDR3 loop is CASSLMSSGHEQFF. CDR3 nucleotides: TGTGCCAGCAGCTTAATGAGCAGCGGCCATGAGCAGTTCTTC. The V call is TRBV7-3, the J call TRBJ2-1; maybe TRBD2 (5 bases). The CDR3 extends over 14 amino acids. The V end lost 1 base, the J end lost 8 bases, and 12 bases lay between the germline ends. In germline, CDR1 is SGHTA, CDR2 FQGTGA.

The CDR3 loop is CASSVQPSEGELFF. CDR3 DNA sequence: TGTGCCAGCAGCGTACAGCCTAGCGAGGGGGAGCTGTTTTTT. The rearrangement links TRBV9 to TRBJ2-2; the D gene is possibly TRBD2 (6 bases). The germline V gene encodes CDR1 SGDLS and CDR2 YYNGEE. The V end lost 1 base, the J end lost 8 bases, and 12 bases lay between the germline ends. The CDR3 loop spans 14 amino acids.

The rearrangement uses TRBV18 and TRBJ1-1; D gene ambiguous. CDR1 KGHSH and CDR2 LQKENI come from the germline V gene. V lost 2 bases and J lost 3, with 10 bases in between. CDR3 size: 14 residues. CDR3 bases: TGTGCCAGCTCACCAGACACGTCCTACACTGAAGCTTTCTTT. This translates into CASSPDTSYTEAFF.

This clone is a singleton in its sample. CDR3 DNA: TGTGCCAGCAGTCCGGGACAGGGCGATGAGCAGTTCTTC. Translation gives CASSPGQGDEQFF. The genes are TRBV28 and TRBJ2-1, with 9 bases lining up with TRBD1. The CDR3 runs 13 residues. Germline V gene lookup returns CDR1 MDHEN and CDR2 SYDVKM. V lost 5 bases, J lost 8 bases, and 4 bases stayed unmatched. Supplemented by reference TRBV28 and TRBJ2-1, the full variable domain reads DVKVTQSSRYLVKRTGEKVFLECVQDMDHENMFWYRQDPGLGLRLIYFSYDVKMKEKGDIPEGYSVSREKKERFSLILESASTNQTSMYLCASSPGQGDEQFFGPGTRLTVL.

The sample holds a few counts of this clone. The chain employs TRBV7-2 and TRBJ1-5, with D possibly matching TRBD1 (5 bases). CDR3 length equals 13 residues. With 5 bases removed from V and 7 bases from J, the gap between germline ends came to 12 bases. The germline CDR1 and CDR2 sequences are SGHTA and FQGNSA. CDR3: CASSPAGRQPQHF. DNA for the CDR3: TGTGCCAGCAGCCCGGCGGGACGGCAGCCCCAGCATTTT.

This clone was seen only a few times. This sequence joins TRBV7-9 and TRBJ2-1; no clear D. V was cut by 5 bases and J by 9 bases, with 14 bases left in between. CDR1 is SEHNR, CDR2 FQNEAQ, per germline (reference sequence). This CDR3 is built from 13 residues. The CDR3 nucleotides read TGTGCCAGCAGCACCAGGATCGAGAGTGAGCAGTTCTTC. Its translation is CASSTRIESEQFF.

This sequence joins TRBV7-9 and TRBJ2-1; TRBD2 might be the D (5 bases). The CDR3 spans 13 residues. Germline V gene lookup returns CDR1 SEHNR and CDR2 FQNEAQ (reference sequence). Trimming removed 7 bases from V and 3 bases from J, with 10 bases in between. Here the CDR3 reads CASIGAVYNEQFF. CDR3 in DNA: TGTGCCAGCATAGGAGCGGTCTACAATGAGCAGTTCTTC. Using reference TRBV7-9 and TRBJ2-1 for the parts outside the CDR3, the full variable domain is DTGVSQNPRHKITKRGQNVTFRCDPISEHNRLYWYRQTLGQGPEFLTYFQNEAQLEKSRLLSDRFSAERPKGSFSTLEIQRTEQGDSAMYLCASIGAVYNEQFFGPGTRLTVL.

The chain combines TRBV5-1 with TRBJ1-6; weak D call: TRBD1 (6 bases). CDR3 size: 15 residues. The V and J ends lost 4 bases and 8 bases respectively, with 16 bases between them. Germline CDR1 SGHRS, CDR2 YFSETQ. CDR3 region: CASSNKQGVHSPLHF. The CDR3 nucleotides read TGCGCCAGCAGCAACAAACAGGGTGTGCATTCACCCCTCCACTTT.

CDR3: CASSLVSGEWNTEAFF. The CDR3 DNA sequence: TGTGCCAGCAGCTTAGTAAGCGGGGAGTGGAACACTGAAGCTTTCTTT. The rearrangement uses TRBV7-8 and TRBJ1-1, with no clear D. The CDR3 has 16 residues. From germline, CDR1 is SGHVS and CDR2 FQNEAQ. Deletions cut 1 base from V and 1 base from J, with 13 bases between.

This chain uses TRBV6-5 with TRBJ1-5; no clear D gene. Trimming stripped 2 bases from V and 4 bases from J, with 9 bases between. This CDR3 has 14 amino acids. Looked up from germline, CDR1 is MNHEY and CDR2 is SVGAGI. The CDR3 sequence is CASSYNSLNQPQHF. Here the CDR3 DNA reads TGTGCCAGCAGTTACAACAGCCTTAATCAGCCCCAGCATTTT.

This clone appeared a few times. CDR3 sequence (DNA): TGTGCCAGCAGTGAGTTGGACAGGTTCTATGGCTACACCTTC. The encoded protein is CASSELDRFYGYTF. This sequence joins TRBV6-1 and TRBJ1-2; 7 nucleotides agree with TRBD1. Germline lookup yields CDR1 MNHNS and CDR2 SASEGT. This CDR3 is 14 amino acids long. V lost 3 bases and J lost 4; bases outside the gene matches: 5.

The chain is built from TRBV7-2 and TRBJ2-4, with 7 bases aligning to TRBD1. The CDR3 consists of 13 residues. V gave up 8 bases and J gave up 2 bases; unmatched junction bases: 3. Germline V CDR1 and CDR2: SGHTA, FQGNSA. The CDR3 is CASATGTKNIQYF. In DNA, the CDR3 is TGTGCCAGCGCGACAGGGACCAAAAACATTCAGTACTTC.

This chain connects TRBV6-5 to TRBJ2-1; a weak D match, TRBD2 (6 bases). The CDR3 spans 16 residues. Germline V gives CDR1 MNHEY, CDR2 SVGAGI. V lost 0 bases, J lost 1 base, and 10 bases lay in between. CDR3 in amino acids: CASSYSGGASYNEQFF. DNA for the CDR3: TGTGCCAGCAGTTACTCTGGCGGGGCGTCCTACAATGAGCAGTTCTTC.

The J gene is TRBJ1-2, the V gene TRBV5-6; D is perhaps TRBD1 (6 bases). V lost 7 bases and J lost 5, with 15 bases in between. The CDR3 contains 13 residues. Germline V gene data show CDR1 as SGHDT and CDR2 as YYEEEE. CDR3: CASFRPGEYGYTF. In nucleotides, the CDR3 is TGTGCCAGCTTTCGGCCAGGGGAGTATGGCTACACCTTC.

This chain links TRBV28 with TRBJ1-2, with D hard to call. Deletions cut 6 bases from V and 8 bases from J, with 16 bases between. The germline V gene has CDR1 MDHEN and CDR2 SYDVKM. This CDR3 has 13 residues. CDR3 sequence (DNA): TGTGCCAGCAGCCGAGGGCCTTCTCGGGGCTACACCTTC. This gives the protein CASSRGPSRGYTF.

The J gene is TRBJ1-5, the V gene TRBV4-2; 7 positions match TRBD1. The CDR3 extends over 16 amino acids. Looked up from germline, CDR1 is LGHNA and CDR2 is YNFKEQ. The ends lost 2 bases at V and 2 bases at J; junction bases unmatched: 6. The CDR3 loop is CASSQSDRVGNQPQHF. The CDR3, as DNA: TGTGCCAGCAGCCAATCCGACAGGGTGGGCAATCAGCCCCAGCATTTT.

The V and J genes are TRBV5-4 and TRBJ1-2; TRBD1 aligns across 12 bases. Germline values: CDR1 SGHNT, CDR2 YYREEE (reference sequence). The CDR3 has 18 amino acids. V shed 3 bases, J shed 0 bases, and the junction held 9 bases outside the gene matches. The CDR3 region has the DNA TGTGCCAGCAGCTCTAAATTGGGGACAGGGGGCCCTAACTATGGCTACACCTTC. Encoded protein: CASSSKLGTGGPNYGYTF.

The chain employs TRBV2 and TRBJ1-4; the match to TRBD1 covers 10 bases. Germline CDR1 reads SNHLY; CDR2 reads FYNNEI. V was pared by 5 bases and J by 2 bases, with 5 bases of the junction left unmatched. CDR3 length equals 16 residues. The CDR3 is CASSQTGGLTNEKLFF. The CDR3 bases are TGTGCCAGCAGTCAGACAGGGGGCCTGACTAATGAAAAACTGTTTTTT.